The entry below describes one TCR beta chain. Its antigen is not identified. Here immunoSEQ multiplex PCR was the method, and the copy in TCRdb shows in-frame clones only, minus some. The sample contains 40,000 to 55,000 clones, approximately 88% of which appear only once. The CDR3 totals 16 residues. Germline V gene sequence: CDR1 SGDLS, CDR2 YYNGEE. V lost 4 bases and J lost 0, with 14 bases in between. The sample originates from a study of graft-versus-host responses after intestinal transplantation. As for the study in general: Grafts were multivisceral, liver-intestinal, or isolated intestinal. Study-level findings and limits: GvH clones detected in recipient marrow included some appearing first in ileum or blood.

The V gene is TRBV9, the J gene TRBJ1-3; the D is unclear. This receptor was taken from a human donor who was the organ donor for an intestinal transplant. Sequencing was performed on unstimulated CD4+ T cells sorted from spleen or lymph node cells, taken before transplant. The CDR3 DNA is TGTGCCAGCAGCACCCCCTCCGGGTTCTCTGGAAACACCATATATTTT. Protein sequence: CASSTPSGFSGNTIYF.